This T cell receptor (beta chain) was observed in a study of breast tumors, draining lymph nodes, adjacent tissues. This clonotype came up many times. The antigen is undetermined. V was cut by 3 bases and J by 5 bases, with 14 bases left in between. This CDR3 contains 14 residues. Germline V lookup: CDR1 LNHDA, CDR2 SQIVND (reference sequence). TCRdb reprocessed the multiplex PCR reads with MiXCR, giving one entry per CDR3 protein. The sample includes about 180,000 distinct CDR3 sequences, roughly 30% of them seen just once. Axillary draining lymph nodes of breast cancer patients supplied the node samples. Study-wide points: Tumor T cell lymph node origin was a supported hypothesis, not proven. Data fit most tumor T cells coming from lymph node, expanding in tumor. Tumors had less TCR diversity than lymph nodes, more than nontumor tissue. Luminal-like breast cancer showed significantly greater tumor-nontumor repertoire similarity than basal-like breast cancer did.

The chain is built from TRBV19 and TRBJ2-7; a weak D match, TRBD2 (5 bases). Source material: axillary lymph node tissue. This clonotype was sampled from a female donor with breast cancer. Some clones in this sample may be carry-over from other donors' samples. The CDR3 DNA reads TGTGCCAGTAGTATGGTAGAGGGAAGCGACGAGCAGTACTTC. Protein sequence: CASSMVEGSDEQYF.